Following are 10 T cell receptor beta chains from one sample sequenced in a study of blood T cell repertoires in COVID-19. Sequencing used immunoSEQ multiplex PCR; TCRdb keeps in-frame clones, though not all of them. The repertoire holds roughly 230,000 clones, with approximately 83% as singletons. The sequenced sample consisted of peripheral blood. All receptors come from a human donor in a cohort sampled during active COVID-19.

This clone has just a few counts. This chain connects TRBV6-6 to TRBJ2-2; TRBD1 matches 9 bases. The trim removed 5 bases at V and 3 bases at J, leaving 19 bases unmatched. CDR1 MNHNY and CDR2 SVGAGI come from the germline V gene (reference sequence). CDR3 length equals 20 residues. In DNA form, the CDR3 reads TGTGCCAGCAGTCTTACCCACCTAGCAGGGACAGGGATGTACACCGGGGAGCTGTTTTTT. The encoded protein is CASSLTHLAGTGMYTGELFF.

The V and J genes are TRBV6-5 and TRBJ1-5, with 10 bases matching TRBD1. V gave up 9 bases and J gave up 6 bases; unmatched junction bases: 2. The CDR3 loop spans 12 amino acids. Looked up from germline, CDR1 is MNHEY and CDR2 is SVGAGI. As DNA, the CDR3 is TGTGCCAGTCGGACAGGGGGTCAGCCCCAGCATTTT. The encoded protein is CASRTGGQPQHF.

The chain has TRBV3-1 (or the pseudogene TRBV3-2) and TRBJ1-6; D call uncertain. V was clipped by 1 base and J by 4 bases, with 8 bases between them. The germline V gene encodes CDR1 LGHDT and CDR2 YNNKEL (reference sequence). The CDR3 runs 15 residues. CDR3 bases: TGTGCCAGCAGCCAAGTACAGAAATATAATTCACCCCTCCACTTT. Translated: CASSQVQKYNSPLHF.

The chain employs TRBV11-2 and TRBJ1-2; 7 bases map to TRBD1. Germline assignment: CDR1 SGHAT and CDR2 FQNNGV. Trimming cost V 1 base and J 2 bases; bases outside gene matches: 7. CDR3 length: 16 amino acids. The CDR3, as DNA: TGTGCCAGCAGCTTAGGGTCCATACAGGGGAACTATGGCTACACCTTC. Encoded protein: CASSLGSIQGNYGYTF.

Comments on this clone: This CDR3 is also generated by other DNA sequences in the sample. This chain joins TRBV5-1 and TRBJ2-1; 11 bases are a match to TRBD2. With 3 bases clipped from V and 6 bases from J, the junction kept 2 bases outside the gene matches. CDR3 size: 14 residues. CDR1 and CDR2 from the germline V gene are SGHRS and YFSETQ. The CDR3 spells CASSWGTSGNEQFF. CDR3 nucleotide sequence: TGCGCCAGCAGCTGGGGGACTAGCGGCAATGAGCAGTTCTTC.

The gene calls are TRBV11-3 and TRBJ2-1; 9 bases map to TRBD2. The CDR3 has 17 residues. Per the germline V gene, CDR1 is SGHNT and CDR2 is YENEEA. V was clipped by 4 bases and J by 9 bases; unmatched bases: 16. The CDR3 nucleotides read TGTGCCAGCAGCTACCTGAGTGGAGCGGGGGGTCTGCGTGAGCAGTTCTTC. It specifies CASSYLSGAGGLREQFF.

This clone was observed a handful of times. This chain joins TRBV3-1 (or the pseudogene TRBV3-2) and TRBJ2-3; TRBD2 aligns across 10 bases. The CDR3 spans 17 residues. The junction had 4 bases not matched to a gene; V was cut back by 1 base and J by 0 bases. Germline CDR1 is LGHDT and CDR2 is YNNKEL (reference sequence). The CDR3 nucleotides are TGTGCCAGCAGCCAAGCTCCTAGCGGGAGAAGCACAGATACGCAGTATTTT. It encodes CASSQAPSGRSTDTQYF.

The chain carries TRBV24-1 and TRBJ2-2; D perhaps matches TRBD2 (6 bases). The CDR3 covers 16 residues. The V and J ends lost 3 bases and 1 base respectively, with 11 bases between them. Germline CDR1 KGHDR, CDR2 SFDVKD. The CDR3 sequence: CATSDAVTRNTGELFF. The DNA of the CDR3 is TGTGCCACCAGTGATGCAGTGACTAGGAACACCGGGGAGCTGTTTTTT.

This chain joins TRBV30 and TRBJ2-7, with D possibly being TRBD2 (6 bases). The V end was cut by 1 base, the J end by 6 bases, with 16 bases between. This CDR3 is 14 amino acids long. Germline lookup yields CDR1 GTSNPN and CDR2 SVGIG (reference sequence). CDR3 coding DNA: TGTGCCTGGAGTGCGGGGCCGGGGCGGGGCGAGCAGTACTTC. Translation gives CAWSAGPGRGEQYF.

This clone was detected only once. The chain joins TRBV3-1 (or the pseudogene TRBV3-2) to TRBJ1-2; D is unclear. Germline V gives CDR1 LGHDT, CDR2 YNNKEL (reference sequence). The CDR3 totals 12 residues. The ends were cut back, 4 bases at V and 7 bases at J, with 10 bases in the middle. DNA of the CDR3: TGTGCCAGCAGCCCAGAGGCGGGTGGCTACACCTTC. This gives the protein CASSPEAGGYTF.